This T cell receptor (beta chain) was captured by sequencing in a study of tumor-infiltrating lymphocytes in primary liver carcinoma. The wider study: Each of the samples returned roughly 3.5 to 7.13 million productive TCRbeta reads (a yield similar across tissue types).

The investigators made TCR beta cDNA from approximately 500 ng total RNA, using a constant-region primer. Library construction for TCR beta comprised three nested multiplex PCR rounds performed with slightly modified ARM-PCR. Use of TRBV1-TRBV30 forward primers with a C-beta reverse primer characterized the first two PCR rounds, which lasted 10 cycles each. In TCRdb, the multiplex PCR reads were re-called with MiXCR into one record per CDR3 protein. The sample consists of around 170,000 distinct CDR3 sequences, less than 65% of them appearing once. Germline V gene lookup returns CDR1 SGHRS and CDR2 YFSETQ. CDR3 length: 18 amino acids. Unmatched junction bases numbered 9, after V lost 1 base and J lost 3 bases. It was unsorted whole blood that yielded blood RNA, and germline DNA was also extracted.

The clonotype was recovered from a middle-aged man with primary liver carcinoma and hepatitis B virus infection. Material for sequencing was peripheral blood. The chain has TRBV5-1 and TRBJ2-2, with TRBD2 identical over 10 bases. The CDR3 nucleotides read TGCGCCAGCAGCTTGAAAGGGCTAGCGGGAGCTTACACCGGGGAGCTGTTTTTT. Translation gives CASSLKGLAGAYTGELFF.